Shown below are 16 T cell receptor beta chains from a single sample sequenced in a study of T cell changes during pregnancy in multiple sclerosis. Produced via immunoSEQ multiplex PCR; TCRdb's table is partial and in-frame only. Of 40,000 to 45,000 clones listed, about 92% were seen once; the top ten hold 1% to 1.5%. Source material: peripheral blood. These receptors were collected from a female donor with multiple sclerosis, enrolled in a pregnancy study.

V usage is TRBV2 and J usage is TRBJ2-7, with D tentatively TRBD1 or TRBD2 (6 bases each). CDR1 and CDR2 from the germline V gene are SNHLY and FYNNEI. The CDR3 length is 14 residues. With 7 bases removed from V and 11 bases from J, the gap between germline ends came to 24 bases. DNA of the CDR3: TGTGCCAGCATCCGGTGGCTGATGGCAGGGGAGGAGTACTTC. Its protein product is CASIRWLMAGEEYF.

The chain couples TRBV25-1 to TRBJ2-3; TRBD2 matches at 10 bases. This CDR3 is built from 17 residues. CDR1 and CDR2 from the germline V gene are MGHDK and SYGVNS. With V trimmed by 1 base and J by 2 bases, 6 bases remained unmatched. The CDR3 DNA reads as TGTGCCAGCAGTGAATGGGCTAGCGGGGGTGACACAGATACGCAGTATTTT. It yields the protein CASSEWASGGDTDTQYF.

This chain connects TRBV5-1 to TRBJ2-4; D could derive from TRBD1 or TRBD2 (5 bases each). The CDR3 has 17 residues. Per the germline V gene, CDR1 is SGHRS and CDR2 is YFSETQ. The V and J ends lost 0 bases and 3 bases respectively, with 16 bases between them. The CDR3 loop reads CASSLGDQVIVKNIQYF. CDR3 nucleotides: TGCGCCAGCAGCTTGGGGGACCAGGTTATCGTCAAAAACATTCAGTACTTC.

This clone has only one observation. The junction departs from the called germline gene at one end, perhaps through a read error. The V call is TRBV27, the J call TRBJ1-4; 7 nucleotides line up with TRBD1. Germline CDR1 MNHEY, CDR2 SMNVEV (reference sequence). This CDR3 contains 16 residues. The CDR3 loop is CASSLSPRQGNEKLFF. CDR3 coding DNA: TGTGCCAGCAGTCTATCCCCTCGACAGGGTAATGAAAAACTGTTTTTT.

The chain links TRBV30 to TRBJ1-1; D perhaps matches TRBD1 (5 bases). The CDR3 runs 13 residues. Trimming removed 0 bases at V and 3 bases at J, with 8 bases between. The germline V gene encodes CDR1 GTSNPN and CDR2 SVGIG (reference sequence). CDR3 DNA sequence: TGTGCCTGGAGTGTACAGGAGGACACTGAAGCTTTCTTT. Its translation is CAWSVQEDTEAFF.

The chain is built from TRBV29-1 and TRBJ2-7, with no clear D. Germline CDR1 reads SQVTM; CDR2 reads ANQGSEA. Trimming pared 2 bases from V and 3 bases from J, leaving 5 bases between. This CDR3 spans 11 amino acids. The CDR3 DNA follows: TGCAGCGTTGAACTAGACTACGAGCAGTACTTC. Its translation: CSVELDYEQYF.

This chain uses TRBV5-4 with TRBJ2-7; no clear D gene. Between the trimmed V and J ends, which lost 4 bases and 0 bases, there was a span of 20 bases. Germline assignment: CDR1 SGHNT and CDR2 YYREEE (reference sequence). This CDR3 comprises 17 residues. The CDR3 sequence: CASSLNSVGIGSYEQYF. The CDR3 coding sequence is TGTGCCAGCAGCCTTAATTCCGTGGGCATTGGCTCCTACGAGCAGTACTTC.

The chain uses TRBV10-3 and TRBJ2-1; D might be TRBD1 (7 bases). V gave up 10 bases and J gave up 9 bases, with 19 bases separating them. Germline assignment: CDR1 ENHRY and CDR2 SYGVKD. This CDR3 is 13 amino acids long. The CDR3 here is CASQTGNGGEQFF. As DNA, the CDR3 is TGTGCCAGCCAGACAGGGAACGGGGGTGAGCAGTTCTTC.

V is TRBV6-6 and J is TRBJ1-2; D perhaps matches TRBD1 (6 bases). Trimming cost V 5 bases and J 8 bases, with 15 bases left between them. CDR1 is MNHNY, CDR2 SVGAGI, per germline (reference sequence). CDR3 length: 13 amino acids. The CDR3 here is CASSGGTLEGYTF. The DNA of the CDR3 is TGTGCCAGCAGTGGGGGGACATTGGAAGGCTACACCTTC.

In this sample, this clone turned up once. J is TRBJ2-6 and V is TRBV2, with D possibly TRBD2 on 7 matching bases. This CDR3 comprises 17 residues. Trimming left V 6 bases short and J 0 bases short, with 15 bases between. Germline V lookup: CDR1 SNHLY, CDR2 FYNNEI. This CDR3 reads CASSWGGPSSGANVLTF. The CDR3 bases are TGTGCCAGCAGCTGGGGGGGGCCTAGCTCTGGGGCCAACGTCCTGACTTTC.

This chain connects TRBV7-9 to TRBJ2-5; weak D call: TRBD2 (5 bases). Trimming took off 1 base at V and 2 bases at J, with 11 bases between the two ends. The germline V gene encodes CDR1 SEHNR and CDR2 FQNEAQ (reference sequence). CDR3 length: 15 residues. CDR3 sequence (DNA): TGTGCCAGCAGCTTAGACGTGACTATACAAGAGACCCAGTACTTC. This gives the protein CASSLDVTIQETQYF. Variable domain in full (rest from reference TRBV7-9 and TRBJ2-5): DTGVSQNPRHKITKRGQNVTFRCDPISEHNRLYWYRQTLGQGPEFLTYFQNEAQLEKSRLLSDRFSAERPKGSFSTLEIQRTEQGDSAMYLCASSLDVTIQETQYFGPGTRLLVL.

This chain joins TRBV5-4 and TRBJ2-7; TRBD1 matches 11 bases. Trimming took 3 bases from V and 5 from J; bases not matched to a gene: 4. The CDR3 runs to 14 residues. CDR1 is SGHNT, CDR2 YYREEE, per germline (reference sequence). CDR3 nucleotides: TGTGCCAGCAGCTATGGACAGGGGGCCAACGAGCAGTACTTC. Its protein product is CASSYGQGANEQYF.

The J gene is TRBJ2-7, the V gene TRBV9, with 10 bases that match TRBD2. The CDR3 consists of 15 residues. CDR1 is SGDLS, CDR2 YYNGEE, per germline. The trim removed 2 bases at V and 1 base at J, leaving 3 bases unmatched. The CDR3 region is CASSVGLAASYEQYF. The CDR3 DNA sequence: TGTGCCAGCAGCGTCGGACTAGCGGCTTCCTACGAGCAGTACTTC. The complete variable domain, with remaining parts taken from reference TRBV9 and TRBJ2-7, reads DSGVTQTPKHLITATGQRVTLRCSPRSGDLSVYWYQQSLDQGLQFLIQYYNGEERAKGNILERFSAQQFPDLHSELNLSSLELGDSALYFCASSVGLAASYEQYFGPGTRLTVT.

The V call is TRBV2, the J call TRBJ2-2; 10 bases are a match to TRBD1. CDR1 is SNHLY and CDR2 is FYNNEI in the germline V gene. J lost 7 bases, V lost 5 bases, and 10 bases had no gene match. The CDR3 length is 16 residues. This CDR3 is CASSPRDRGFIGELFF. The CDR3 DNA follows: TGTGCCAGCAGTCCAAGGGACAGGGGTTTTATCGGGGAGCTGTTTTTT.

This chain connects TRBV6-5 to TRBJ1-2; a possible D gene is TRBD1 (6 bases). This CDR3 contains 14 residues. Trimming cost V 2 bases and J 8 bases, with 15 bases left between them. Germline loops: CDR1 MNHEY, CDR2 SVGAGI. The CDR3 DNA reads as TGTGCCAGCAGTTACGCGAACAGGGAAAGGGGCTACACCTTC. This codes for CASSYANRERGYTF.

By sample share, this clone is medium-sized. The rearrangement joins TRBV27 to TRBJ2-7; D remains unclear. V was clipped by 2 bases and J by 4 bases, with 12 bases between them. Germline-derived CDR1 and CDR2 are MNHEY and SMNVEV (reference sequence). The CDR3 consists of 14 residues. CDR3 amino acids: CASSLAAGDYEQYF. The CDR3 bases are TGTGCCAGCAGTTTAGCGGCAGGAGATTACGAGCAGTACTTC.